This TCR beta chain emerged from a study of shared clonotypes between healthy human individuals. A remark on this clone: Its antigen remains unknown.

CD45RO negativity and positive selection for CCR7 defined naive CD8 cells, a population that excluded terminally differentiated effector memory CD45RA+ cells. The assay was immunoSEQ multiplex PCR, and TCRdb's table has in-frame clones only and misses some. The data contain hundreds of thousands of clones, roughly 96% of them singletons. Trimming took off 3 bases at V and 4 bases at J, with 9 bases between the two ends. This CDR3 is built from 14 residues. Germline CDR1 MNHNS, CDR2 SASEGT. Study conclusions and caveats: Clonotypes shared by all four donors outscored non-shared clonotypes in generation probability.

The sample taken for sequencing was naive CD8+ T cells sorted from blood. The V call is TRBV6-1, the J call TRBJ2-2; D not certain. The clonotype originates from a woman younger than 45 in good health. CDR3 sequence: CASSEAGPTGELFF. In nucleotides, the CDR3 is TGTGCCAGCAGTGAGGCCGGACCCACCGGGGAGCTGTTTTTT.